Detailed here is one TCR beta chain. Antigen unknown. This CDR3 contains 17 residues. Per germline, CDR1 SGHRS and CDR2 YFSETQ. Trimming left V 0 bases short and J 0 bases short, with 15 bases between. Vbeta (60) and Jbeta (13) primers were used in the PCR. Measured with immunoSEQ multiplex PCR; TCRdb has only the in-frame clones, and not every one. The table lists 100,000 to 150,000 clones, about four fifths of them singletons. The source of the sample is a study of cytomegalovirus exposure and HLA in healthy donors. In the study overall: A prior study identified approximately 120 million unique TCR beta sequences from about 179 million T cells.

Study-level points and caveats: Several top significant clusters appeared, in a later analysis, to be linked to common viral pathogens.

This sequence was found in a man in his forties in good health and CMV-seronegative. The chain is built from TRBV5-1 and TRBJ1-1; a weak D match, TRBD1 (5 bases). Sequenced material: PBMCs. CDR3 nucleotide sequence: TGCGCCAGCAGCTTGGTGTTTTGGGGCAGCTTGAACACTGAAGCTTTCTTT. Protein sequence: CASSLVFWGSLNTEAFF.